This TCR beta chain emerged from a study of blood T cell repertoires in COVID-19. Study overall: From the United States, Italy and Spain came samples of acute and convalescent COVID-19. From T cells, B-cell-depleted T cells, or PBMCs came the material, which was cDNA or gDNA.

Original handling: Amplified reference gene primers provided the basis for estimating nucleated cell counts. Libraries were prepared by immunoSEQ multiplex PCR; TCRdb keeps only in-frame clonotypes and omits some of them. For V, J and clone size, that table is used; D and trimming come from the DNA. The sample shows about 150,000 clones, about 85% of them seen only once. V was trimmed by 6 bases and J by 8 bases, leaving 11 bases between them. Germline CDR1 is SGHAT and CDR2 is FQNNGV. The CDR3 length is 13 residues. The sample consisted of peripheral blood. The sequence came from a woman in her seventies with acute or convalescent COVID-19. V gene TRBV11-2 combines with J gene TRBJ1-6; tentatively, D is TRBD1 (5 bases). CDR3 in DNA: TGTGCCAGCAGACCAGGGACTGATTCACCCCTCCACTTT. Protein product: CASRPGTDSPLHF.